The 28 T cell receptor beta chains below all came from one sample that was sequenced in a study of cytomegalovirus exposure and HLA in healthy donors. Produced via immunoSEQ multiplex PCR; TCRdb's table is partial and in-frame only. The table has 150,000 to 200,000 clones, 86% seen once. The sample was PBMCs. Receptors originate from a woman between 18 and 30 years old in good health and CMV-seronegative.

The V call is TRBV10-3, the J call TRBJ2-2; 8 bases map to TRBD1. V was pared by 5 bases and J by 5 bases, with 4 bases of the junction left unmatched. The CDR3 is 14 amino acids. In germline, CDR1 is ENHRY, CDR2 SYGVKD. The CDR3 sequence is CAISLGQVTGELFF. The CDR3 nucleotides read TGTGCCATCAGTCTGGGACAGGTTACCGGGGAGCTGTTTTTT.

V gene TRBV15 combines with J gene TRBJ1-5; no clear D gene. From germline, CDR1 is LNHNV and CDR2 YYDKDF (reference sequence). The CDR3 totals 15 residues. V lost 2 bases, J lost 0 bases, and 8 bases lay in between. The CDR3 DNA reads TGTGCCACCAGCAGACGGGGTGTTAGCAATCAGCCCCAGCATTTT. It encodes CATSRRGVSNQPQHF. Full variable domain (outside the CDR3, taken from reference TRBV15 and TRBJ1-5): DAMVIQNPRYQVTQFGKPVTLSCSQTLNHNVMYWYQQKSSQAPKLLFHYYDKDFNNEADTPDNFQSRRPNTSFCFLDIRSPGLGDTAMYLCATSRRGVSNQPQHFGDGTRLSIL.

The V call is TRBV5-6, the J call TRBJ1-1; TRBD1 matches at 9 bases. The CDR3 runs 16 residues. CDR1 and CDR2 from the germline V gene are SGHDT and YYEEEE. Losses at the gene ends were 4 bases for V and 0 bases for J; bases not matched to a gene: 7. The CDR3 nucleotides are TGTGCCAGCAGCGAGCGGGACAGGGCGCTGAACACTGAAGCTTTCTTT. It codes for CASSERDRALNTEAFF. Supplemented by reference TRBV5-6 and TRBJ1-1, the full variable domain reads DAGVTQSPTHLIKTRGQQVTLRCSPKSGHDTVSWYQQALGQGPQFIFQYYEEEERQRGNFPDRFSGHQFPNYSSELNVNALLLGDSALYLCASSERDRALNTEAFFGQGTRLTVV.

The chain uses TRBV6-5 and TRBJ1-1; no clear D. Trimming removed 2 bases from V and 1 base from J, with 11 bases in between. Germline-derived CDR1 and CDR2 are MNHEY and SVGAGI. The CDR3 covers 15 residues. The CDR3 region has the DNA TGTGCCAGCAGTTACCAGTGGGCACGGAACACTGAAGCTTTCTTT. It yields the protein CASSYQWARNTEAFF.

The chain joins TRBV9 to TRBJ2-7; 7 nucleotides align to TRBD2. The CDR3 consists of 14 residues. V lost 7 bases, J lost 5 bases, and 12 bases stayed unmatched. Per germline, CDR1 SGDLS and CDR2 YYNGEE. The CDR3 DNA reads TGTGCCAGCTCAGGCGGGAGAAGGGAGAACGAGCAGTACTTC. Translating it yields CASSGGRRENEQYF. Combining the CDR3 with reference TRBV9 and TRBJ2-7 gives the whole variable domain DSGVTQTPKHLITATGQRVTLRCSPRSGDLSVYWYQQSLDQGLQFLIQYYNGEERAKGNILERFSAQQFPDLHSELNLSSLELGDSALYFCASSGGRRENEQYFGPGTRLTVT.

The gene calls are TRBV19 and TRBJ1-4; D gene ambiguous. The CDR3 extends over 14 amino acids. Trimming took off 8 bases at V and 9 bases at J, with 19 bases between the two ends. CDR1 is LNHDA, CDR2 SQIVND, per germline (reference sequence). The CDR3 nucleotides read TGTGCCAGTCAACGTGGCGATGGAGGCCAAAAACTGTTTTTT. Its protein is CASQRGDGGQKLFF.

Remarks on this clone: An end of the junction does not agree with germline; a read error may underlie this. This sequence joins TRBV13 and TRBJ2-2; 10 bases fit TRBD2. The CDR3 is 15 amino acids. The germline V gene has CDR1 PRHDT and CDR2 FYEKMQ (reference sequence). CDR3 sequence reads: CASSPGLANTGELFF. Here the CDR3 DNA reads TGTGCCAGCAGCCCGGGACTAGCGAATACCGGGGAGCTGTTTTTT.

The rearrangement joins TRBV27 to TRBJ1-5, with D possibly TRBD1 on 6 matching bases. CDR1 and CDR2 (germline): MNHEY, SMNVEV (reference sequence). This CDR3 region has 16 residues. Trimming took 8 bases from V and 3 from J, leaving 20 bases between them. The CDR3 DNA follows: TGTGCCAGCGCTCACAGGGTAATACAAAACAATCAGCCCCAGCATTTT. Its protein product is CASAHRVIQNNQPQHF.

This chain joins TRBV2 and TRBJ2-4, with a weak D call TRBD1 (5 bases). The germline gives CDR1 SNHLY, CDR2 FYNNEI. CDR3 size: 14 residues. Trimming cost V 2 bases and J 1 base, with 6 bases left between them. This chain's CDR3 is CASSEKGAKNIQYF. CDR3 nucleotide sequence: TGTGCCAGCAGTGAAAAGGGGGCCAAAAACATTCAGTACTTC.

The V gene is TRBV6-5, the J gene TRBJ1-1; D ambiguous. The CDR3 spans 14 residues. Germline V gives CDR1 MNHEY, CDR2 SVGAGI. The ends were cut back, 0 bases at V and 1 base at J, with 6 bases in the middle. The CDR3 spells CASSYSTRNTEAFF. The CDR3 nucleotides are TGTGCCAGCAGTTACTCCACTAGGAACACTGAAGCTTTCTTT.

The rearrangement uses TRBV15 and TRBJ1-1; 7 bases are a match to TRBD1. V was pared by 2 bases and J by 4 bases, with 4 bases of the junction left unmatched. Per the germline V gene, CDR1 is LNHNV and CDR2 is YYDKDF (reference sequence). The CDR3 spans 14 residues. CDR3 region: CATSRRQGVTEAFF. The CDR3 DNA reads as TGTGCCACCAGCAGAAGACAGGGAGTCACTGAAGCTTTCTTT. Looking up the rest from reference TRBV15 and TRBJ1-1 gives the full variable domain: DAMVIQNPRYQVTQFGKPVTLSCSQTLNHNVMYWYQQKSSQAPKLLFHYYDKDFNNEADTPDNFQSRRPNTSFCFLDIRSPGLGDTAMYLCATSRRQGVTEAFFGQGTRLTVV.

The chain employs TRBV27 and TRBJ2-7; 9 nucleotides line up with TRBD1. The CDR3 is made up of 14 amino acids. V shed 7 bases and J 3 bases; nucleotides not matched to a gene: 7. Germline CDR1 reads MNHEY; CDR2 reads SMNVEV (reference sequence). The CDR3 sequence: CASNRGGQGYEQYF. CDR3 nucleotides: TGTGCCAGCAACCGCGGGGGACAGGGCTACGAGCAGTACTTC.

The chain uses TRBV7-3 and TRBJ2-7; the match to TRBD2 covers 12 bases. V was pared by 5 bases and J by 2 bases, with 16 bases of the junction left unmatched. Germline-derived CDR1 and CDR2 are SGHTA and FQGTGA. CDR3 size: 19 residues. The CDR3 sequence: CASSPLGRLAGGNAYEQYF. The CDR3 nucleotides are TGTGCCAGCAGCCCCCTCGGTCGGCTAGCGGGGGGGAATGCCTACGAGCAGTACTTC. The full variable domain, rest sourced from reference TRBV7-3 and TRBJ2-7, is GAGVSQTPSNKVTEKGKYVELRCDPISGHTALYWYRQSLGQGPEFLIYFQGTGAADDSGLPNDRFFAVRPEGSVSTLKIQRTERGDSAVYLCASSPLGRLAGGNAYEQYFGPGTRLTVT.

V is TRBV7-2 and J is TRBJ2-7, with TRBD1 identical over 9 bases. V trimming: 6 bases; J trimming: 3 bases; junction bases outside the gene matches: 9. The CDR3 loop spans 15 amino acids. Germline-derived CDR1 and CDR2 are SGHTA and FQGNSA. The CDR3 spells CASSLTGTGNYEQYF. DNA for the CDR3: TGTGCCAGCAGTTTGACCGGGACAGGGAACTACGAGCAGTACTTC.

The rearrangement joins TRBV23-1 to TRBJ1-6, with D unresolved. TRBV23-1 counts as an open reading frame of uncertain function. The length of the CDR3 is 11 residues. As DNA, the CDR3 is TGCGTAGATGGTCATAATTCACCCCTCCACTTT. It codes for CVDGHNSPLHF.

CDR3 sequence (DNA): TGTGCCAGCAGCCTGAACAGGGACAATGAGCAGTTCTTC. This codes for CASSLNRDNEQFF. J is TRBJ2-1 and V is TRBV7-2, with a possible D match to TRBD1 (6 bases). Germline lookup yields CDR1 SGHTA and CDR2 FQGNSA. Trimming removed 5 bases from V and 5 bases from J, with 10 bases in between. There are 13 residues in the CDR3. The full variable domain, rest sourced from reference TRBV7-2 and TRBJ2-1, is GAGVSQSPSNKVTEKGKDVELRCDPISGHTALYWYRQSLGQGLEFLIYFQGNSAPDKSGLPSDRFSAERTGGSVSTLTIQRTQQEDSAVYLCASSLNRDNEQFFGPGTRLTVL.

The CDR3 DNA reads as TGTGCCAGCTCACCACGAGCCGATTACGAGCAGTACTTC. Translating gives CASSPRADYEQYF. The J gene is TRBJ2-7, the V gene TRBV18; D ambiguous. The CDR3 spans 13 residues. The germline gives CDR1 KGHSH, CDR2 LQKENI. The ends were cut back, 1 base at V and 4 bases at J, with 8 bases in the middle.

The chain combines TRBV4-3 with TRBJ1-5, with a possible D match to TRBD1 (5 bases). Per the germline V gene, CDR1 is LGHNA and CDR2 is YSLEER. This CDR3 is 14 amino acids long. The germline V and J ends were trimmed by 0 bases and 7 bases, with 10 bases remaining between them. This chain's CDR3 is CASSQDAGPQPQHF. The DNA of the CDR3 is TGCGCCAGCAGCCAAGATGCGGGACCCCAGCCCCAGCATTTT.

This sequence joins TRBV15 and TRBJ2-7; a weak D match, TRBD2 (7 bases). Trimming shortened V by 4 bases and J by 3 bases, and 16 bases separated the two germline ends. Germline V gene sequence: CDR1 LNHNV, CDR2 YYDKDF (reference sequence). This CDR3 region has 15 residues. CDR3 sequence reads: CATSTPMGGHYEQYF. As DNA, the CDR3 is TGTGCCACCAGCACCCCGATGGGGGGGCACTACGAGCAGTACTTC.

The chain uses TRBV6-1 and TRBJ1-5; D is possibly TRBD1 (6 bases). CDR3 length: 14 residues. Per germline, CDR1 MNHNS and CDR2 SASEGT. V was cut by 6 bases and J by 7 bases, with 16 bases left in between. The CDR3 loop reads CASRKTQGGQPQHF. DNA of the CDR3: TGTGCCAGCAGGAAAACACAGGGCGGACAGCCCCAGCATTTT.

The chain links TRBV6-1 to TRBJ2-1, with 10 nucleotides matching TRBD2. The CDR3 loop spans 17 amino acids. CDR1 and CDR2 from the germline V gene are MNHNS and SASEGT. Unmatched junction bases numbered 7, after V lost 1 base and J lost 4 bases. DNA of the CDR3: TGTGCCAGCAGTGAAGGGACGTTAGCGGGGGGTTACAATGAGCAGTTCTTC. Amino acid sequence: CASSEGTLAGGYNEQFF.

The chain joins TRBV5-4 to TRBJ2-1; tentative D call: TRBD2 (6 bases). Deletions cut 5 bases from V and 5 bases from J, with 23 bases between. Germline V gene sequence: CDR1 SGHNT, CDR2 YYREEE (reference sequence). The CDR3 contains 17 residues. CDR3 DNA: TGTGCCAGCAGAGGTTCTATCGATGACACTAGCAACAATGAGCAGTTCTTC. It is translated as CASRGSIDDTSNNEQFF.

This clone came up once. This chain uses TRBV7-3 with TRBJ1-2; D call uncertain. CDR3 length equals 15 residues. V lost 1 base and J lost 7, with 16 bases in between. Germline values: CDR1 SGHTA, CDR2 FQGTGA. The CDR3 here is CASSLNPGYSGGYTF. The CDR3 DNA follows: TGTGCCAGCAGCTTAAACCCGGGGTATTCCGGTGGCTACACCTTC.

V gene TRBV7-9 combines with J gene TRBJ1-5; 8 nucleotides agree with TRBD1. Trimming removed 5 bases from V and 3 bases from J; junction bases left unmatched: 3. Germline V gene lookup returns CDR1 SEHNR and CDR2 FQNEAQ (reference sequence). The CDR3 has 14 amino acids. CDR3 sequence reads: CASSRTGINQPQHF. For the CDR3, the DNA is TGTGCCAGCAGCCGGACAGGGATCAATCAGCCCCAGCATTTT.

This clone appeared a single time. The rearrangement joins TRBV4-3 to TRBJ2-7; 8 positions match TRBD2. CDR1 and CDR2 (germline): LGHNA, YSLEER. This CDR3 spans 15 amino acids. J lost 0 bases, V lost 3 bases, and 4 bases had no gene match. The CDR3 nucleotides read TGCGCCAGCAGCCAGGATAGCGGGACCTCCTACGAGCAGTACTTC. It translates to CASSQDSGTSYEQYF.

The rearrangement joins TRBV27 to TRBJ2-4, with 11 nucleotides matching TRBD2. After removal of 3 bases from V and 9 bases from J, the junction contained 7 bases not matched to a gene. CDR3 length: 15 residues. The germline CDR1 and CDR2 sequences are MNHEY and SMNVEV (reference sequence). CDR3 residues: CASSFTTSGVSIQYF. The CDR3 nucleotides read TGTGCCAGCAGTTTTACGACTAGCGGGGTGAGCATTCAGTACTTC.

The J gene is TRBJ1-1, the V gene TRBV7-9, with D uncertain. Germline CDR1 is SEHNR and CDR2 is FQNEAQ (reference sequence). Deletions cut 1 base from V and 3 bases from J, with 9 bases between. This CDR3 region has 14 residues. The CDR3 spells CASSLDLGDTEAFF. In nucleotides, the CDR3 is TGTGCCAGCAGCTTAGACTTAGGAGACACTGAAGCTTTCTTT.

The chain carries TRBV2 and TRBJ2-7, with TRBD1 as a possible D gene (6 bases). Looked up from germline, CDR1 is SNHLY and CDR2 is FYNNEI. This CDR3 comprises 12 residues. The V end lost 7 bases, the J end lost 3 bases, and 10 bases lay between the germline ends. CDR3: CASMQDSYEQYF. CDR3 sequence (DNA): TGTGCCAGCATGCAGGACAGCTACGAGCAGTACTTC.